This T cell receptor beta chain was retrieved from a study of glioma-infiltrating T cells after dendritic cell vaccination. The V and J ends lost 4 bases and 2 bases respectively, with 15 bases between them. The CDR3 is made up of 16 amino acids. CDR1 SGHDN and CDR2 FVKESK come from the germline V gene. Here immunoSEQ multiplex PCR was the method, and the copy in TCRdb shows in-frame clones only, minus some. The table shows over 90,000 clones, with 85% occurring only once. This clonotype originated in a human donor with glioblastoma. The sequences come from blood, collected before dendritic cell vaccination. V gene TRBV14 combines with J gene TRBJ1-3, with D unclear. This CDR3 reads CASSPLTGSPGNTIYF. DNA for the CDR3: TGTGCCAGCAGCCCGTTGACGGGATCACCTGGAAACACCATATATTTT.